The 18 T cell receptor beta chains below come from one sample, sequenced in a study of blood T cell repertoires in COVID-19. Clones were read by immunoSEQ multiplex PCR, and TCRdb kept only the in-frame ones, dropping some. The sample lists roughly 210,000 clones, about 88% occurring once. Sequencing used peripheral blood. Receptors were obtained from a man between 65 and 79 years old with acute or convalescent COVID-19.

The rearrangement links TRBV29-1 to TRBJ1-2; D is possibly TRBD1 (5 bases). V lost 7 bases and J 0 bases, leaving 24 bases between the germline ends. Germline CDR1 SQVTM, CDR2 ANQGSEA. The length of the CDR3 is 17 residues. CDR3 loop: CSAAGRAGQTTNYGYTF. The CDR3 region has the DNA TGCAGCGCCGCAGGTCGCGCCGGACAAACTACTAACTATGGCTACACCTTC.

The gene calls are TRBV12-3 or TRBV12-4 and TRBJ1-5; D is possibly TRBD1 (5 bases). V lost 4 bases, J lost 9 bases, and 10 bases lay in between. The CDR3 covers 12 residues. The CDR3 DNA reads TGTGCCAGCAGTTCAGGGTTTTCGCCCCAGCATTTT. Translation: CASSSGFSPQHF.

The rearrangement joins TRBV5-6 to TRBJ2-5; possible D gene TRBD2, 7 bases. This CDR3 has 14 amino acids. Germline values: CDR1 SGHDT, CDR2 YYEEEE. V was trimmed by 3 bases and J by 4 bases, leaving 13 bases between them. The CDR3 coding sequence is TGTGCCAGCAGCTCTGGGGGGGGCGGAGAGACCCAGTACTTC. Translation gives CASSSGGGGETQYF. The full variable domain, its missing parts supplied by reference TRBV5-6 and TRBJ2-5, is DAGVTQSPTHLIKTRGQQVTLRCSPKSGHDTVSWYQQALGQGPQFIFQYYEEEERQRGNFPDRFSGHQFPNYSSELNVNALLLGDSALYLCASSSGGGGETQYFGPGTRLLVL.

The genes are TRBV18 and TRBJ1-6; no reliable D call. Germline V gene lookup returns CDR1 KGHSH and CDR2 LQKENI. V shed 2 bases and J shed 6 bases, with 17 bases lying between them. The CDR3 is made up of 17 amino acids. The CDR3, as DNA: TGTGCCAGCTCACCATTTGGACGGGGTTCTATTAATTCACCCCTCCACTTT. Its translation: CASSPFGRGSINSPLHF.

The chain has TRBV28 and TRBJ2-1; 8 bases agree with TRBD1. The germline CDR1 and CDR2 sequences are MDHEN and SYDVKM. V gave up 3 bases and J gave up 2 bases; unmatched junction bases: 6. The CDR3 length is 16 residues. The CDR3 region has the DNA TGTGCCAGCAGTTTCTTGGCAGGGGGCCCCTACAATGAGCAGTTCTTC. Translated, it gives CASSFLAGGPYNEQFF.

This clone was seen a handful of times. The CDR3 here is CAWSATGGGNEQFF. The CDR3 nucleotides are TGTGCCTGGAGTGCGACAGGGGGCGGGAATGAGCAGTTCTTC. The rearrangement links TRBV30 to TRBJ2-1, with TRBD1 identical over 10 bases. CDR3 length: 14 residues. Looked up from germline, CDR1 is GTSNPN and CDR2 is SVGIG (reference sequence). The junction had 4 bases not matched to a gene; V was cut back by 1 base and J by 7 bases.

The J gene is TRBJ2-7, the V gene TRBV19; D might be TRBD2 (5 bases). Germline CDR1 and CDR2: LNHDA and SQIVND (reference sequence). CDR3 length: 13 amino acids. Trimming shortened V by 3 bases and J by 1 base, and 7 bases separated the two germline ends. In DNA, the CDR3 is TGTGCCAGTAGTATTAGCGTTTCCTACGAGCAGTACTTC. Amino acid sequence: CASSISVSYEQYF.

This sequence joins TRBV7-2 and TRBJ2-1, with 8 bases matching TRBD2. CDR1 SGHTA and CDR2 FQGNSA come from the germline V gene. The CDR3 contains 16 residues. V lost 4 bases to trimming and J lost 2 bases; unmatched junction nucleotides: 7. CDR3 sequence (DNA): TGTGCCAGCAGCTCCTTAGCGGGACCCGCCTACAATGAGCAGTTCTTC. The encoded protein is CASSSLAGPAYNEQFF.

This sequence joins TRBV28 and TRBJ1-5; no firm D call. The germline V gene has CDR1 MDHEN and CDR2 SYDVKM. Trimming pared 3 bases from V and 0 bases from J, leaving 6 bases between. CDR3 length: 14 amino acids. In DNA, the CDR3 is TGTGCCAGCAGTTTGGAGCCTAGCAATCAGCCCCAGCATTTT. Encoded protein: CASSLEPSNQPQHF.

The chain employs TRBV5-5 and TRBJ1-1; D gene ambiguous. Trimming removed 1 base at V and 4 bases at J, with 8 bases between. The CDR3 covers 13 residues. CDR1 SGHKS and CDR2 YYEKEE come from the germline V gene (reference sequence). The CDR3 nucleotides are TGTGCCAGCAGCTTGATAACAGTCACTGAAGCTTTCTTT. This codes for CASSLITVTEAFF.

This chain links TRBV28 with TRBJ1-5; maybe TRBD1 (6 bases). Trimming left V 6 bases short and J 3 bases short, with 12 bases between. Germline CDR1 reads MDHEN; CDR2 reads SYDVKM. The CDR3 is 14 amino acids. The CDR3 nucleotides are TGTGCCAGCAGACAAACAGGGAACAATCAGCCCCAGCATTTT. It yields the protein CASRQTGNNQPQHF.

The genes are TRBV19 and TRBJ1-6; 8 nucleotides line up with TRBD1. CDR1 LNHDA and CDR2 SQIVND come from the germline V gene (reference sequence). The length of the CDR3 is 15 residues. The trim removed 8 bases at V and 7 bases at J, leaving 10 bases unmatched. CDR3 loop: CASASGQARNSPLHF. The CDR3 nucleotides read TGTGCCAGTGCCTCGGGACAGGCGAGGAATTCACCCCTCCACTTT. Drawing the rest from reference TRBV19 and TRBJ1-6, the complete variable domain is DGGITQSPKYLFRKEGQNVTLSCEQNLNHDAMYWYRQDPGQGLRLIYYSQIVNDFQKGDIAEGYSVSREKKESFPLTVTSAQKNPTAFYLCASASGQARNSPLHFGNGTRLTVT.

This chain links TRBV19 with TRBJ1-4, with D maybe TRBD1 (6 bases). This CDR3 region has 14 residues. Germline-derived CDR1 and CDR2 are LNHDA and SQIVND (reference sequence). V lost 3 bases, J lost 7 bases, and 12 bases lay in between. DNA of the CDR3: TGTGCCAGTAGTATGGGGACACTGGTTGAAAAACTGTTTTTT. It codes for CASSMGTLVEKLFF.

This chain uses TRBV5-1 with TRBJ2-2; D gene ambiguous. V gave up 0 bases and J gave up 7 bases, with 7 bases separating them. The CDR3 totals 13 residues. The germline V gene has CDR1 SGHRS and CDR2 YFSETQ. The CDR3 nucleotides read TGCGCCAGCAGCTTGGCTCTAGTCGGGGAGCTGTTTTTT. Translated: CASSLALVGELFF.

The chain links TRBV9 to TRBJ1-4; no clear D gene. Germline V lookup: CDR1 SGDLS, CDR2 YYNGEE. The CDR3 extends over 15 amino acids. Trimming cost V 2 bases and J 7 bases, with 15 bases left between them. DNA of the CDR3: TGTGCCAGCAGCGTGGGCCCCGGAAATGGTGAAAAACTGTTTTTT. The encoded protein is CASSVGPGNGEKLFF. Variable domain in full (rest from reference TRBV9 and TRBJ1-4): DSGVTQTPKHLITATGQRVTLRCSPRSGDLSVYWYQQSLDQGLQFLIQYYNGEERAKGNILERFSAQQFPDLHSELNLSSLELGDSALYFCASSVGPGNGEKLFFGSGTQLSVL.

The CDR3: CASRPTTANYGYTF. As DNA, the CDR3 is TGTGCCAGCAGACCGACGACAGCTAACTATGGCTACACCTTC. The chain employs TRBV27 and TRBJ1-2, with D possibly being TRBD1 (5 bases). Trimming cost V 6 bases and J 0 bases, with 11 bases left between them. CDR1 MNHEY and CDR2 SMNVEV come from the germline V gene (reference sequence). This CDR3 spans 14 amino acids.

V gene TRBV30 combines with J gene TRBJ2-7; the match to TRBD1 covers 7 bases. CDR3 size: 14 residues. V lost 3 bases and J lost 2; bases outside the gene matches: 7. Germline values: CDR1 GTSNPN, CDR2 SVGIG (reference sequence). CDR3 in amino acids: CAWRKGDRAYEQYF. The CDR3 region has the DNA TGTGCCTGGAGAAAGGGGGACAGAGCCTACGAGCAGTACTTC. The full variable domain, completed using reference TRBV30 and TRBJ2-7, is SQTIHQWPATLVQPVGSPLSLECTVEGTSNPNLYWYRQAAGRGLQLLFYSVGIGQISSEVPQNLSASRPQDRQFILSSKKLLLSDSGFYLCAWRKGDRAYEQYFGPGTRLTVT.

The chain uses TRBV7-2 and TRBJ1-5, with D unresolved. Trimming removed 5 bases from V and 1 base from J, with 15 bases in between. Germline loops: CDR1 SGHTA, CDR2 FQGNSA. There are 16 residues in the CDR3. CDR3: CASSPRRVGSNQPQHF. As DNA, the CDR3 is TGTGCCAGCAGCCCCAGGAGGGTGGGGAGCAATCAGCCCCAGCATTTT.